This T cell receptor beta chain was documented in a study of tumor-infiltrating lymphocytes in primary liver carcinoma. Study-level information: Tumors measured about 4 to 11 cm and were stage T1-T3 N0M0.

Study-wide points: Researchers report that only about 8-24% of top clones turned up in all five tumor regions.

This clonotype occurred many times. Its specificity is unknown. TCR beta cDNA came from 400 to 500 ng total RNA, primed with a constant-region primer. Three nested multiplex PCR rounds of slightly modified ARM-PCR generated TCR beta libraries. Primers for the first two PCR rounds were TRBV1-TRBV30 forward primers and a C-beta reverse primer (about 10 cycles per round). Each CDR3 protein gets one entry after TCRdb re-called the multiplex PCR reads with MiXCR. The table lists approximately 100,000 distinct CDR3 sequences, about 62% of them singletons, with more than 10% in the top ten. Co-extraction of both nucleic acids (RNA and DNA) used about 17-31 mg of unsorted bulk tissue. Surgical resection was the treatment these patients received for primary liver carcinoma. The V gene lost 8 bases and the J gene lost 0 bases, with 9 bases spanning the gap. The CDR3 extends over 13 amino acids. Germline assignment: CDR1 SGHRS and CDR2 YFSETQ.

Sequenced input: liver tumor tissue from sampling region 2. The subset: tumor region T2, inferior pole. This TCR was sampled from a woman aged 60-70 years with primary liver carcinoma and hepatitis B virus infection. This chain connects TRBV5-1 to TRBJ2-1; tentative D call: TRBD2 (5 bases). The CDR3 reads CASQADSYNEQFF. The CDR3 region has the DNA TGCGCCAGTCAAGCGGACTCCTACAATGAGCAGTTCTTC.